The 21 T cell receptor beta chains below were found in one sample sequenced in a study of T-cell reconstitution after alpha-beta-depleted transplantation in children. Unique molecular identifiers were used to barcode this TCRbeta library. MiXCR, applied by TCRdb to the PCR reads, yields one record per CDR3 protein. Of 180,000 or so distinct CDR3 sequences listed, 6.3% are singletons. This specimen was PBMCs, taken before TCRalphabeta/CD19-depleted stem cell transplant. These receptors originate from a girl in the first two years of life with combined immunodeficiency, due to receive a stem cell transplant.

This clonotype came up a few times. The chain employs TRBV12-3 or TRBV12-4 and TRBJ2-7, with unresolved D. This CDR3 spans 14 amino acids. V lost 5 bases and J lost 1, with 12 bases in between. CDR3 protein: CASSPTSPSYEQYF. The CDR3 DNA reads TGTGCCAGCAGTCCCACCTCACCGTCCTACGAGCAGTACTTC.

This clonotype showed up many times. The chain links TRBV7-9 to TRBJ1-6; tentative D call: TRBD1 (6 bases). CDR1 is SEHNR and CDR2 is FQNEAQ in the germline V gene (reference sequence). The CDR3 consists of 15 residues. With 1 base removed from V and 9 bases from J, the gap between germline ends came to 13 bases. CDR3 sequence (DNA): TGTGCCAGCAGCTTAGACTGGGACACGGCTTCACCCCTCCACTTT. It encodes CASSLDWDTASPLHF.

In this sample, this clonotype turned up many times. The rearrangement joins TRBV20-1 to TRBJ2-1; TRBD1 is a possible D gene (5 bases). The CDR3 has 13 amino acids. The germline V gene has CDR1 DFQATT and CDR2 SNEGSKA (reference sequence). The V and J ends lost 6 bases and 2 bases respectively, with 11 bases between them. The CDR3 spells CSASDITYNEQFF. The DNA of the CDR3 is TGCAGTGCATCGGACATAACCTACAATGAGCAGTTCTTC.

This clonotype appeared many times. The CDR3 DNA is TGTGCCAGCAGCGTAAGTCGGGGCCAGTACCAAGAGACCCAGTACTTC. It translates to CASSVSRGQYQETQYF. The chain employs TRBV9 and TRBJ2-5, with D perhaps TRBD1 or TRBD2 (5 bases each). V lost 1 base, J lost 0 bases, and 13 bases lay in between. Germline V gene data show CDR1 as SGDLS and CDR2 as YYNGEE. The CDR3 has 16 amino acids.

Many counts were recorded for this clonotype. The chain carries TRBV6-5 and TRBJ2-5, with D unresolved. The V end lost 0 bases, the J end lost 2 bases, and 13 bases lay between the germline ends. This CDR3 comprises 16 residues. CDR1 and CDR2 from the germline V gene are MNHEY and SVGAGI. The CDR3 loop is CASSYSRWGYQETQYF. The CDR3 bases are TGTGCCAGCAGTTACTCGAGGTGGGGTTATCAAGAGACCCAGTACTTC.

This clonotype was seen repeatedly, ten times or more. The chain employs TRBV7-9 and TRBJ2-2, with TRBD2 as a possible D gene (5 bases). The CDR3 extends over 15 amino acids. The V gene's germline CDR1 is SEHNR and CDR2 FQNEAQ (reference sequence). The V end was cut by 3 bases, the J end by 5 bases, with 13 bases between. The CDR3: CASSLRVDETGELFF. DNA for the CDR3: TGTGCCAGCAGCTTGCGGGTTGATGAGACCGGGGAGCTGTTTTTT.

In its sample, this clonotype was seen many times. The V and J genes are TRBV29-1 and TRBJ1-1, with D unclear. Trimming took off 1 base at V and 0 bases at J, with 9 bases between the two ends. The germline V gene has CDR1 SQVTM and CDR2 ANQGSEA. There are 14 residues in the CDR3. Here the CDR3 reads CSVEGAGMNTEAFF. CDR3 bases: TGCAGCGTTGAAGGGGCCGGGATGAACACTGAAGCTTTCTTT.

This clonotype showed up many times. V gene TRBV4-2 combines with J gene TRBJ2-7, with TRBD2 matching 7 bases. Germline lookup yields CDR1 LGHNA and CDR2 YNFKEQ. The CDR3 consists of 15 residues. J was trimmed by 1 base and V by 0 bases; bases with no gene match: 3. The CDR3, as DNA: TGTGCCAGCAGCCAAGAGCCTAGCGGTTCCTACGAGCAGTACTTC. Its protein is CASSQEPSGSYEQYF.

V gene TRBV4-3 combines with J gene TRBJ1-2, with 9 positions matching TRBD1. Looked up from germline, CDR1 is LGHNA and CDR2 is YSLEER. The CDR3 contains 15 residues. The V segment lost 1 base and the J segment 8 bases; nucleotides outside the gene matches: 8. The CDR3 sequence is CASSQVRTGERGYTF. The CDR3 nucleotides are TGCGCCAGCAGCCAAGTAAGGACAGGGGAAAGGGGCTACACCTTC.

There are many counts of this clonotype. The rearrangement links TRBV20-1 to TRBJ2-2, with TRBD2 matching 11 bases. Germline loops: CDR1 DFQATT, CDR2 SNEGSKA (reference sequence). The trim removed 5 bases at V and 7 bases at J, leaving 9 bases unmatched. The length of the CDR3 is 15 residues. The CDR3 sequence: CSALLAGGPVGELFF. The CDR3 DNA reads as TGCAGTGCTTTATTAGCGGGGGGGCCGGTCGGGGAGCTGTTTTTT.

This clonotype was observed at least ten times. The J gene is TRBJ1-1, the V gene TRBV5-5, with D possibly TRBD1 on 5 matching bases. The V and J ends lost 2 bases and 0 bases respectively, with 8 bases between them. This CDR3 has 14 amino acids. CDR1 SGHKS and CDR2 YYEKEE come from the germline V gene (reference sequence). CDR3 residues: CASSFGGMNTEAFF. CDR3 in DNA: TGTGCCAGCAGCTTCGGGGGGATGAACACTGAAGCTTTCTTT.

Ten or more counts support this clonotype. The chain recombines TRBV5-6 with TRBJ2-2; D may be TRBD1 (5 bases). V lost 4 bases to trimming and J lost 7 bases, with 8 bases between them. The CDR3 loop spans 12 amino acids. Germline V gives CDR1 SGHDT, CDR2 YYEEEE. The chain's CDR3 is CASSGHDGELFF. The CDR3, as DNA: TGTGCCAGCAGCGGACACGACGGGGAGCTGTTTTTT.

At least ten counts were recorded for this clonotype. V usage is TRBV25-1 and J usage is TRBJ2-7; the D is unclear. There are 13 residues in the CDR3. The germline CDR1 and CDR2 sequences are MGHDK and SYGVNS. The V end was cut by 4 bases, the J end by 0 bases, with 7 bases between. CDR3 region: CASSGISSYEQYF. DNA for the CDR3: TGTGCCAGCAGTGGAATCTCCTCCTACGAGCAGTACTTC.

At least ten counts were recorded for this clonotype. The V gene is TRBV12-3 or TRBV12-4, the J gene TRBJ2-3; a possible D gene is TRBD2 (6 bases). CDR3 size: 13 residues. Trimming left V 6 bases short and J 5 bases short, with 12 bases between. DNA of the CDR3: TGTGCCAGCAGGACTAGTAGAGGAGATACGCAGTATTTT. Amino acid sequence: CASRTSRGDTQYF.

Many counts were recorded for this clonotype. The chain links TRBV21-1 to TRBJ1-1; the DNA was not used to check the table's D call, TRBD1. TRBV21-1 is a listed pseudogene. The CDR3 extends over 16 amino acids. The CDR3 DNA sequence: TGTGCCAGCAGCAACCCCAACAGGGAACTGAACACTGAAGCTTTCTTT. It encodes CASSNPNRELNTEAFF.

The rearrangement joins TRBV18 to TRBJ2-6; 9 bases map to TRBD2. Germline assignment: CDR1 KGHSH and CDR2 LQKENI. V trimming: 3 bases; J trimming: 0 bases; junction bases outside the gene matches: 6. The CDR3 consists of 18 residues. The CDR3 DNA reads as TGTGCCAGCTCACCCCCACTAGCGGGTGGCTCTGGGGCCAACGTCCTGACTTTC. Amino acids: CASSPPLAGGSGANVLTF.

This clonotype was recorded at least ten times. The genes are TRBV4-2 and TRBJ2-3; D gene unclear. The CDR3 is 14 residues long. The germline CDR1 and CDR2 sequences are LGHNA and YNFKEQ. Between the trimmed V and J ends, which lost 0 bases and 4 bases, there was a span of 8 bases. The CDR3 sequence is CASSQDALADTQYF. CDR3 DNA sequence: TGTGCCAGCAGCCAAGACGCTTTGGCAGATACGCAGTATTTT.

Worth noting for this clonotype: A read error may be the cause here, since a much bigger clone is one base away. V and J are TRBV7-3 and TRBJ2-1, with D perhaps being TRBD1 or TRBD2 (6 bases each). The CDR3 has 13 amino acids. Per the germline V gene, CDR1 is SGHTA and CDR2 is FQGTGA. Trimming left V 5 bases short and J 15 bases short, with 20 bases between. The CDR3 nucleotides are TGTGCCAGCAGCCCAAAAGGGGGGTTAGTGCGGTTCTTC. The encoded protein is CASSPKGGLVRFF.

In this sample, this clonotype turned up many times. The CDR3 loop reads CASSQDLAGENTGELFF. The CDR3 DNA reads TGCGCCAGCAGCCAAGATTTAGCGGGGGAAAACACCGGGGAGCTGTTTTTT. This chain links TRBV4-3 with TRBJ2-2, with 9 bases aligning to TRBD2. V lost 0 bases to trimming and J lost 2 bases; unmatched junction nucleotides: 4. Per the germline V gene, CDR1 is LGHNA and CDR2 is YSLEER. This CDR3 comprises 17 residues.

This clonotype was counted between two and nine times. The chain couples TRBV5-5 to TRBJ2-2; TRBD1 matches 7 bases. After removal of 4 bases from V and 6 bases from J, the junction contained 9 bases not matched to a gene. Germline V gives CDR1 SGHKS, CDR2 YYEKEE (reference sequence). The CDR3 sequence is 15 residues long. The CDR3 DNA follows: TGTGCCAGCAGCGGACGACTAACAGGGGCCGGGGAGCTGTTTTTT. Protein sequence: CASSGRLTGAGELFF. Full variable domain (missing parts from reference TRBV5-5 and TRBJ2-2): DAGVTQSPTHLIKTRGQQVTLRCSPISGHKSVSWYQQVLGQGPQFIFQYYEKEERGRGNFPDRFSARQFPNYSSELNVNALLLGDSALYLCASSGRLTGAGELFFGEGSRLTVL.

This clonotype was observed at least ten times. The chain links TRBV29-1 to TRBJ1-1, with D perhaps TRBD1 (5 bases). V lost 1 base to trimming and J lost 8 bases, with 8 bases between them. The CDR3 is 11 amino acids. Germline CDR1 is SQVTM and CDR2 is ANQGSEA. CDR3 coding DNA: TGCAGCGTTGAAGCCGGACACGAAGCTTTCTTT. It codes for CSVEAGHEAFF.